These 32 T cell receptor beta chains were sequenced from one sample in a study of T cells in Graves' hyperthyroidism and ophthalmopathy. Regions amplified from RNA transcripts were the TCR beta CDR3 regions. Primed by the HTBI set, a first-round RT-PCR was run on the TCR CDR3. Via MiXCR, TCRdb re-called the multiplex PCR reads, giving one row per CDR3 protein. The table lists around 520,000 distinct CDR3 sequences, roughly an eighth of them singletons, with around a sixth in the top ten. The specimen was blood. The source of these receptors is a woman between 18 and 29 years old with Graves' hyperthyroidism.

This clonotype appeared many times. The rearrangement uses TRBV12-3 or TRBV12-4 and TRBJ2-7, with 9 nucleotides matching TRBD1. V lost 6 bases, J lost 6 bases, and 3 bases stayed unmatched. The CDR3 is 12 amino acids. The CDR3 DNA follows: TGTGCCAGCAGGGGACAGGGCTTCGAGCAGTACGTC. Its protein product is CASRGQGFEQYV.

Ten or more counts support this clonotype. The chain couples TRBV30 to TRBJ1-1; no firm D call. Germline values: CDR1 GTSNPN, CDR2 SVGIG (reference sequence). The CDR3 runs 14 residues. Trimming cost V 2 bases and J 4 bases, with 14 bases left between them. CDR3 DNA: TGTGCCTGGAGTAGCGGAGGAGGACCCACTGAAGCTTTCTTT. Translated: CAWSSGGGPTEAFF. Supplemented by reference TRBV30 and TRBJ1-1, the full variable domain reads SQTIHQWPATLVQPVGSPLSLECTVEGTSNPNLYWYRQAAGRGLQLLFYSVGIGQISSEVPQNLSASRPQDRQFILSSKKLLLSDSGFYLCAWSSGGGPTEAFFGQGTRLTVV.

This clonotype was recorded many times. This rearrangement joins TRBV6-1 to TRBJ1-4; D not resolved. Germline V CDR1 and CDR2: MNHNS, SASEGT. Between the trimmed V and J ends, which lost 8 bases and 5 bases, there was a span of 12 bases. The CDR3 loop spans 13 amino acids. The CDR3 is CASSGRENEKLFF. As DNA, the CDR3 is TGTGCCAGCTCAGGACGGGAGAATGAAAAACTGTTTTTT.

The sample holds many counts of this clonotype. This sequence joins TRBV11-1 and TRBJ2-7, with D possibly being TRBD1 or TRBD2 (5 bases each). The CDR3 extends over 15 amino acids. Germline-derived CDR1 and CDR2 are SGHAT and FQDESV (reference sequence). V lost 5 bases to trimming and J lost 6 bases, with 20 bases between them. CDR3 in DNA: TGTGCCAGCAGCCCGTTTAACGGGGCAAAGGGCGAGCAGTACGTC. This translates into CASSPFNGAKGEQYV.

This clonotype occurred a few times. The J gene is TRBJ2-6, the V gene TRBV5-1; no definite D call. V was cut by 1 base and J by 1 base, with 9 bases left in between. The CDR3 loop spans 16 amino acids. Germline CDR1 is SGHRS and CDR2 is YFSETQ. The CDR3 region is CASSLLDGSGANVLTF. CDR3 coding DNA: TGCGCCAGCAGCTTGTTAGACGGATCTGGGGCCAACGTCCTGACTTTC. The variable domain in full, with the rest retrieved from reference TRBV5-1 and TRBJ2-6, is KAGVTQTPRYLIKTRGQQVTLSCSPISGHRSVSWYQQTPGQGLQFLFEYFSETQRNKGNFPGRFSGRQFSNSRSEMNVSTLELGDSALYLCASSLLDGSGANVLTFGAGSRLTVL.

About this clonotype: This may be a read error: a much more frequent sequence differs by one nucleotide. The CDR3 end shows no conserved phenylalanine or tryptophan, and so a read error is likely. This chain uses TRBV30 with TRBJ1-5; D is possibly TRBD1 (5 bases). CDR3 size: 14 residues. The germline V and J ends were trimmed by 0 bases and 0 bases, with 6 bases remaining between them. Germline V gene sequence: CDR1 GTSNPN, CDR2 SVGIG (reference sequence). The CDR3 reads CAWSVTASNQPQHL. The CDR3, as DNA: TGTGCCTGGAGTGTGACAGCTAGCAATCAGCCCCAGCATTTG.

As regards this clonotype: This may be a read error, as it is one base from a much larger clone. This chain joins TRBV4-1 and TRBJ1-2, with D unresolved. The germline V gene encodes CDR1 MGHRA and CDR2 YSYEKL. The CDR3 loop spans 15 amino acids. Written as DNA, the CDR3 is TGCGCCAGCAGCCAAATTGGACGGACTAACCATGGCTACACCTTC. It is translated as CASSQIGRTNHGYTF.

The table lists this clonotype with many counts. This chain connects TRBV28 to TRBJ2-1, with D perhaps TRBD1 (6 bases). CDR1 and CDR2 from the germline V gene are MDHEN and SYDVKM. The V end lost 6 bases, the J end lost 7 bases, and 19 bases lay between the germline ends. The CDR3 spans 15 residues. The CDR3 DNA reads TGTGCCAGCAGCTATTACAGGGCCCAAAGGAATGAGCAGTTCTTC. This translates into CASSYYRAQRNEQFF.

This clonotype was detected only a few times. The rearrangement links TRBV5-1 to TRBJ2-7; maybe TRBD1 (6 bases). Germline CDR1 SGHRS, CDR2 YFSETQ. The CDR3 covers 14 residues. Trimming shortened V by 3 bases and J by 2 bases, and 12 bases separated the two germline ends. The CDR3 DNA reads as TGCGCCAGCAGCTCGGACAGCCGCGCCTACGAGCAGTACTTC. It translates to CASSSDSRAYEQYF. Full variable domain (remainder filled in from reference TRBV5-1 and TRBJ2-7): KAGVTQTPRYLIKTRGQQVTLSCSPISGHRSVSWYQQTPGQGLQFLFEYFSETQRNKGNFPGRFSGRQFSNSRSEMNVSTLELGDSALYLCASSSDSRAYEQYFGPGTRLTVT.

This clonotype was seen only a few times. An end of the junction does not agree with germline; a read error may underlie this. The V call is TRBV4-1, the J call TRBJ2-1, with 8 bases identical to TRBD1. Germline V CDR1 and CDR2: MGHRA, YSYEKL. The CDR3 length is 15 residues. The CDR3 reads CASSSRGPPILWQFF. For the CDR3, the DNA is TGTGCCAGCAGCTCCAGGGGGCCCCCTATTTTGTGGCAGTTCTTC.

In this sample, this clonotype turned up a few times. CDR3 sequence (DNA): TGTGCCAGCGGGGGTTTCTCCTATAATTCACCCCTCCACTTT. This gives the protein CASGGFSYNSPLHF. The V and J genes are TRBV9 and TRBJ1-6; the D gene is possibly TRBD1 (5 bases). V lost 7 bases and J lost 0, with 8 bases in between. Germline CDR1 reads SGDLS; CDR2 reads YYNGEE. The CDR3 spans 14 residues.

This clonotype was seen many times. V usage is TRBV20-1 and J usage is TRBJ2-1; the match to TRBD2 covers 9 bases. The CDR3 is 13 amino acids. V was pared by 7 bases and J by 2 bases, with 3 bases of the junction left unmatched. Germline V lookup: CDR1 DFQATT, CDR2 SNEGSKA (reference sequence). The CDR3 loop is CSVRTSAYNEQFF. The CDR3 DNA sequence: TGCAGTGTCCGGACTAGCGCCTACAATGAGCAGTTCTTC.

A few counts support this clonotype. This chain links TRBV7-2 with TRBJ1-2; tentatively, D is TRBD1 (5 bases). V was clipped by 5 bases and J by 4 bases, with 20 bases between them. The CDR3 totals 16 residues. Per the germline V gene, CDR1 is SGHTA and CDR2 is FQGNSA. The CDR3 sequence: CASSPSRDQQGYGYTF. CDR3 nucleotide sequence: TGTGCCAGCAGCCCCTCCCGGGACCAGCAAGGCTATGGCTACACCTTC.

Ten or more counts support this clonotype. The CDR3 bases are TGTGCCAGCAGCTATCGAGGGGCCGGGGAGCTGTTTTTT. It yields the protein CASSYRGAGELFF. V gene TRBV6-1 combines with J gene TRBJ2-2; D could derive from TRBD1 or TRBD2 (5 bases each). In germline, CDR1 is MNHNS, CDR2 SASEGT. The length of the CDR3 is 13 residues. The V end lost 6 bases, the J end lost 6 bases, and 11 bases lay between the germline ends.

This clonotype came up many times. CDR3 sequence (DNA): TGTGCCAGTAGTCAGGTCGAGAGCGGCAATCAGCCCCAGCATTTT. Encoded protein: CASSQVESGNQPQHF. The V and J genes are TRBV19 and TRBJ1-5; D is unresolved. The CDR3 spans 15 residues. Per the germline V gene, CDR1 is LNHDA and CDR2 is SQIVND (reference sequence). Trimming pared 5 bases from V and 2 bases from J, leaving 13 bases between.

This clonotype has ten or more counts. The rearrangement uses TRBV2 and TRBJ2-7, with no clear D. Trimming took off 4 bases at V and 0 bases at J, with 13 bases between the two ends. The CDR3 is made up of 15 amino acids. Germline-derived CDR1 and CDR2 are SNHLY and FYNNEI. CDR3 amino acids: CASSVLNSFSYEQYV. DNA of the CDR3: TGTGCCAGCAGTGTTCTTAACAGCTTCTCCTACGAGCAGTACGTC.

This clonotype appeared many times. This rearrangement joins TRBV2 to TRBJ1-5; 11 positions agree with TRBD1. The CDR3 runs 17 residues. V was clipped by 4 bases and J by 2 bases; unmatched bases: 7. The germline gives CDR1 SNHLY, CDR2 FYNNEI. CDR3 loop: CASSGTGGPWGNQPQHF. The DNA for the CDR3 is TGTGCCAGCAGTGGGACAGGGGGCCCTTGGGGCAATCAGCCCCAGCATTTT. Drawing the rest from reference TRBV2 and TRBJ1-5, the complete variable domain is EPEVTQTPSHQVTQMGQEVILRCVPISNHLYFYWYRQILGQKVEFLVSFYNNEISEKSEIFDDQFSVERPDGSNFTLKIRSTKLEDSAMYFCASSGTGGPWGNQPQHFGDGTRLSIL.

This clonotype has at least ten counts. The chain recombines TRBV4-2 with TRBJ1-4; no firm D call. Germline V gene data show CDR1 as LGHNA and CDR2 as YNFKEQ. This CDR3 contains 16 residues. The ends were cut back, 0 bases at V and 6 bases at J, with 14 bases in the middle. The CDR3 DNA is TGTGCCAGCAGCCAAGATACCCGGCGGTATGATGAAAAACTGTTTTTT. Its translation: CASSQDTRRYDEKLFF.

This clonotype came up many times. The chain is built from TRBV3-1 and TRBJ2-1; 7 nucleotides match TRBD2. The V segment lost 1 base and the J segment 6 bases; nucleotides outside the gene matches: 6. From germline, CDR1 is LGHDT and CDR2 YNNKEL (reference sequence). This CDR3 comprises 15 residues. The chain's CDR3 is CASSQGDYSFNEQFF. In DNA, the CDR3 is TGTGCCAGCAGCCAAGGGGACTATTCTTTCAATGAGCAGTTCTTC.

This clonotype was counted at least ten times. The chain joins TRBV7-3 to TRBJ1-6; D is ambiguous. CDR3 length: 14 residues. V was trimmed by 5 bases and J by 5 bases, leaving 10 bases between them. The V gene's germline CDR1 is SGHTA and CDR2 FQGTGA. The CDR3 coding sequence is TGTGCCAGCAGCCCGGGAGGAAATAATTCACCCCTCCACTTT. This translates into CASSPGGNNSPLHF.

This clonotype has at least ten counts. This chain links TRBV7-3 with TRBJ2-7, with D perhaps TRBD1 or TRBD2 (7 bases each). Germline loops: CDR1 SGHTA, CDR2 FQGTGA. This CDR3 has 14 amino acids. The germline V and J ends were trimmed by 5 bases and 4 bases, with 15 bases remaining between them. The CDR3: CASSLQGGGYEQYF. The CDR3 nucleotides are TGTGCCAGCAGCCTCCAGGGGGGGGGGTACGAGCAGTACTTC. The full variable domain, completed using reference TRBV7-3 and TRBJ2-7, is GAGVSQTPSNKVTEKGKYVELRCDPISGHTALYWYRQSLGQGPEFLIYFQGTGAADDSGLPNDRFFAVRPEGSVSTLKIQRTERGDSAVYLCASSLQGGGYEQYFGPGTRLTVT.

The CDR3 bases are TGTGCCAGCAGCTTATTCCAGGCGTCGAATGAGCAGTTCTTC. Protein product: CASSLFQASNEQFF. The rearrangement uses TRBV7-8 and TRBJ2-1; D gene uncertain. The CDR3 is made up of 14 amino acids. Trimming shortened V by 2 bases and J by 7 bases, and 12 bases separated the two germline ends. Germline CDR1 reads SGHVS; CDR2 reads FQNEAQ.

This clonotype has a handful of counts. This chain connects TRBV5-1 to TRBJ2-5; 11 positions agree with TRBD2. There are 14 residues in the CDR3. The ends lost 5 bases at V and 13 bases at J; junction bases unmatched: 13. Looked up from germline, CDR1 is SGHRS and CDR2 is YFSETQ. CDR3 nucleotides: TGCGCCAGCAGTCCAGGGACTAGCGGATCCAATACGTACTTC. This gives the protein CASSPGTSGSNTYF.

The sample holds many counts of this clonotype. The chain joins TRBV10-2 to TRBJ2-3; TRBD2 aligns across 10 bases. V trimming: 8 bases; J trimming: 1 base; junction bases outside the gene matches: 9. The CDR3 spans 16 residues. CDR1 and CDR2 (germline): WSHSY, SAAADI. The CDR3 is CASGRGSGGGTDTQYF. CDR3 nucleotides: TGCGCCAGCGGCAGGGGAAGCGGGGGGGGCACAGATACGCAGTATTTT.

CDR3 coding DNA: TGCGCCAGCAGCCGGGGGGGGGCCAGTACCTGGGAGACCCAGTACTTC. This sequence encodes CASSRGGASTWETQYF. The chain employs TRBV4-1 and TRBJ2-5; a weak D match, TRBD2 (7 bases). Trimming pared 4 bases from V and 5 bases from J, leaving 20 bases between. The CDR3 has 16 amino acids. Germline assignment: CDR1 MGHRA and CDR2 YSYEKL.

The sample holds many counts of this clonotype. J is TRBJ1-1 and V is TRBV12-3 or TRBV12-4, with TRBD1 matching 7 bases. This CDR3 has 15 residues. Losses at the gene ends were 6 bases for V and 6 bases for J; bases not matched to a gene: 13. The CDR3 is CASRPSWGQFSEAFF. The CDR3 DNA is TGTGCCAGCAGACCGAGCTGGGGACAGTTCTCTGAAGCTTTCTTT.

This clonotype was detected once. This chain links TRBV5-1 with TRBJ2-1, with TRBD1 as a possible D gene (5 bases). V lost 0 bases and J lost 6, with 10 bases in between. The CDR3 is made up of 14 amino acids. Germline V gene sequence: CDR1 SGHRS, CDR2 YFSETQ. The CDR3, as DNA: TGCGCCAGCAGCTTGGAAGTAGGGGTCAATGAGCAGTTCTTC. Amino acids: CASSLEVGVNEQFF.

This chain uses TRBV5-1 with TRBJ2-3, with 13 bases fitting TRBD2. Germline trimming cut 4 bases from V and 0 bases from J; bases unmatched to any gene: 5. From germline, CDR1 is SGHRS and CDR2 YFSETQ. CDR3 length: 17 residues. The CDR3 bases are TGCGCCAGCAGCCCGGGACTAGCGGGATCTAGCACAGATACGCAGTATTTT. It specifies CASSPGLAGSSTDTQYF.

This clonotype was counted between two and nine times. J is TRBJ1-1 and V is TRBV6-2 or TRBV6-3, with 7 bases matching TRBD1. This CDR3 region has 18 residues. V lost 2 bases, J lost 1 base, and 13 bases stayed unmatched. Germline CDR1 and CDR2: MNHEY and SVGEGT. The CDR3 region is CASSYPSGTAFRNTEAFF. The CDR3 nucleotides read TGTGCCAGCAGTTACCCCTCCGGGACAGCCTTTAGGAACACTGAAGCTTTCTTT.

V usage is TRBV11-3 and J usage is TRBJ2-5, with 12 bases matching TRBD2. The CDR3 extends over 20 amino acids. The germline V gene has CDR1 SGHNT and CDR2 YENEEA. J was trimmed by 4 bases and V by 1 base; bases with no gene match: 16. CDR3 region: CASSLVRLAGGSTQRETQYF. CDR3 nucleotide sequence: TGTGCCAGCAGCTTAGTGCGGCTAGCGGGAGGGAGCACACAACGAGAGACCCAGTACTTC.

This clonotype was recorded at least ten times. The chain links TRBV30 to TRBJ1-1; 8 bases agree with TRBD1. The CDR3 contains 14 residues. Germline CDR1 reads GTSNPN; CDR2 reads SVGIG (reference sequence). After removal of 2 bases from V and 0 bases from J, the junction contained 2 bases not matched to a gene. Here the CDR3 DNA reads TGTGCCTGGAGTTTGGACAGGGTGAACACTGAAGCTTTCTTT. Its translation: CAWSLDRVNTEAFF.

This clonotype showed up many times. The rearrangement links TRBV2 to TRBJ2-5; no definite D call. Trimming removed 4 bases from V and 2 bases from J, with 11 bases in between. Germline V gene lookup returns CDR1 SNHLY and CDR2 FYNNEI. The CDR3 sequence is 14 residues long. CDR3 loop: CASSGVVEQETQYF. DNA for the CDR3: TGTGCCAGCAGTGGGGTCGTAGAGCAAGAGACCCAGTACTTC. Based on the CDR3 plus reference TRBV2 and TRBJ2-5, the full variable domain is EPEVTQTPSHQVTQMGQEVILRCVPISNHLYFYWYRQILGQKVEFLVSFYNNEISEKSEIFDDQFSVERPDGSNFTLKIRSTKLEDSAMYFCASSGVVEQETQYFGPGTRLLVL.